The source of this T cell receptor beta chain is a study of blood T cell repertoires in COVID-19. Across the whole study: Donors in the United States, Italy and Spain gave samples during acute or convalescent COVID-19.

This clone was counted a single time. The participants were between about 18 and 90 years old and came from 24 US areas. Clinical history as reported by participants underpinned cohort assignment. How the authors handled the data: Reference gene primer amplification yielded estimated nucleated cell counts. Profiling relied on immunoSEQ multiplex PCR, and the TCRdb table lists in-frame clones only, not all of them. That table furnishes V, J and clone size, whereas the DNA furnished D and trimming. The repertoire holds about 400,000 clones, with roughly 86% as singletons. Deletions cut 3 bases from V and 7 bases from J, with 13 bases between. CDR1 is SGHTA and CDR2 is FQGNSA in the germline V gene. This CDR3 is 14 amino acids long.

This clonotype was obtained from a woman in her twenties or thirties who had recovered from COVID-19. V is TRBV7-2 and J is TRBJ1-5; D is ambiguous. The sample comprised PBMCs or T cells enriched from blood (not recorded which). The CDR3 DNA is TGTGCCAGCAGCTTCTGGACTTTGGGCCAGCCCCAGCATTTT. Translated, it gives CASSFWTLGQPQHF.